The sequence of this TCR beta chain was determined in a study of human T cells and chemical hapten exposure. TCRdb re-called the RACE reads with MiXCR, one entry per CDR3 protein. Of roughly 100,000 distinct CDR3 sequences in the sample, 9.5% to 11% were seen once. Time point denoted: patch test 1, 2 weeks after DPC sensitization. Treatment given: therapeutic diphenylcyclopropenone sensitization with weekly scalp DPC. People who gave samples had alopecia, were 18 to 70 years old, and were suitable for DPC. General study results and limits: Donor immune responses may differ from healthy people's, since all donors had alopecia.

This clonotype was counted a few times. Antigen: not known. V gave up 3 bases and J gave up 7 bases; unmatched junction bases: 9. Germline V gene lookup returns CDR1 MGHRA and CDR2 YSYEKL. The CDR3 is 15 amino acids. This TCR was recovered from a woman between 35 and 50 years old with alopecia areata. Some clones in this sample may be carry-over from other donors' samples. The chain joins TRBV4-1 to TRBJ2-7, with TRBD2 identical over 10 bases. The material was whole blood, obtained in connection with sensitization to the hapten diphenylcyclopropenone (DPC). The CDR3 here is CASSQGLAGVNEQYF. The DNA for the CDR3 is TGCGCCAGCAGCCAGGGCCTAGCGGGAGTAAATGAGCAGTACTTC.